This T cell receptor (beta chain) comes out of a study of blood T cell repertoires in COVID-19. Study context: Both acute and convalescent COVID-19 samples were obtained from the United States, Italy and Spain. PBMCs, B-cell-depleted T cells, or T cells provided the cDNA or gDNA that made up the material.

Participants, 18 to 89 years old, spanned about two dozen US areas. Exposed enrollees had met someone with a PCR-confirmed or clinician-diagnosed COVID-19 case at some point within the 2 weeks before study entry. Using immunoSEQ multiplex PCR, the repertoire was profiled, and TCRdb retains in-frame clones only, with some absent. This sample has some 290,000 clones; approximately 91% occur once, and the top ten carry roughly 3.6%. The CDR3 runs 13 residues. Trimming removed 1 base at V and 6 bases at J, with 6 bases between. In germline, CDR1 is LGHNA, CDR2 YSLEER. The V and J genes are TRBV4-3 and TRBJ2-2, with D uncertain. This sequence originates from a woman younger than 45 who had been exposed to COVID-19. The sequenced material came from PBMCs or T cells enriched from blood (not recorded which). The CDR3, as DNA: TGCGCCAGCAGCCAAGTTGCGGCCGGGGAGCTGTTTTTT. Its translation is CASSQVAAGELFF.